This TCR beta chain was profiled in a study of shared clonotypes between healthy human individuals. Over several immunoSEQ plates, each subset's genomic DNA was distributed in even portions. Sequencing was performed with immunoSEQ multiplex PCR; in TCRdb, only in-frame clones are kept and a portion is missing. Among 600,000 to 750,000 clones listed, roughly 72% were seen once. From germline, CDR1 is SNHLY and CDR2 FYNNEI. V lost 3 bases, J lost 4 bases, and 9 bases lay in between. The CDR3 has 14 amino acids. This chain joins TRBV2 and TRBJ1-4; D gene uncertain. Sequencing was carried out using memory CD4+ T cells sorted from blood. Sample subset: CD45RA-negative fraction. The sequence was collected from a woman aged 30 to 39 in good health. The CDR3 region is CASSDQRYNEKLFF. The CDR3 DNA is TGTGCCAGCAGTGATCAGAGGTATAATGAAAAACTGTTTTTT.